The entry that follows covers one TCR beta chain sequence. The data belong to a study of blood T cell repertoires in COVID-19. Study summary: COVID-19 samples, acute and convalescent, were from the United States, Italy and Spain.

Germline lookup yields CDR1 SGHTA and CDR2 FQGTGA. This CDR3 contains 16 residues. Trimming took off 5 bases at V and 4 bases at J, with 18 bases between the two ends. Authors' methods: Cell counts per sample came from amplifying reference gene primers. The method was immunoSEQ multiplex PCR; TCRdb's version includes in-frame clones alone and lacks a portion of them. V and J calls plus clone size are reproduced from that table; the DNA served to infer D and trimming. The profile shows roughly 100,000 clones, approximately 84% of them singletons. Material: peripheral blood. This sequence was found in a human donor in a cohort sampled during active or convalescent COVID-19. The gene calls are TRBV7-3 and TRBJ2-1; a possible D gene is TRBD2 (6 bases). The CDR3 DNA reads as TGTGCCAGCAGCCTGAATCTGGCTAGCGTGTACAATGAGCAGTTCTTC. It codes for CASSLNLASVYNEQFF.